This T cell receptor (beta chain) was recorded in a study of vaccination effects on CD4 cells after COVID-19. In the study overall: As their vaccination, participants received two doses of either BNT162b2 or mRNA-1273.

Trimming pared 6 bases from V and 8 bases from J, leaving 13 bases between. This CDR3 region has 12 residues. The protocol was immunoSEQ multiplex PCR, while the TCRdb copy is restricted to in-frame clones and leaves out a portion. The sample yields tens of thousands of clones, roughly 73% seen once. ViraFEST expansion of antigen-specific CD4+ T cells with viral peptide pools preceded sequencing. The culture ran for about eleven days before CD4+ T cells were isolated. Vaccine recipients, nucleocapsid antibody negative, had no prior SARS-CoV-2 infection. For each well, about 2 million PBMC were cultured with around 9.8 IU/ml IL-2 and about 9.1 ug/ml peptides. Cultures received IL-2 medium that replaced half the medium on days 3 and 7. Points from the study as a whole: Marked contraction was observed in infection-induced and vaccine-induced clones late after vaccination.

The sample holds a few counts of this clone. As yet, its antigen is unknown. The V and J genes are TRBV12-3 or TRBV12-4 and TRBJ1-2, with D possibly TRBD1 on 5 matching bases. The receptor was derived from a human donor who received a COVID-19 vaccine. Sequenced here: CD4+ T cells from PBMCs cultured with SARS-CoV-2 spike peptides, sampled before COVID-19 vaccination. The chain's CDR3 is CASSAPEGGYTF. Here the CDR3 DNA reads TGTGCCAGCAGCGCACCAGAGGGGGGCTACACCTTC.